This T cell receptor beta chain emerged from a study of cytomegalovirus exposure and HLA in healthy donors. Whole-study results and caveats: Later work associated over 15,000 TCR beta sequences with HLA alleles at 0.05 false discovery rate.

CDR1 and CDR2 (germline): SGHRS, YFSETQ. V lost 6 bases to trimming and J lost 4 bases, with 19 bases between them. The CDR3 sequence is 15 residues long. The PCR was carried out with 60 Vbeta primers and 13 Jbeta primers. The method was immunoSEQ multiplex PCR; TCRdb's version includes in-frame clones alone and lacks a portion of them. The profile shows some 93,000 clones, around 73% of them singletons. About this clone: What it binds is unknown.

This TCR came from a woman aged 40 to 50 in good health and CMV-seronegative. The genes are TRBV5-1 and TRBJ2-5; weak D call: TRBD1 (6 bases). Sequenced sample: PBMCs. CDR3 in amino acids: CASKQGRGQAETQYF. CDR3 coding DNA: TGCGCCAGCAAACAGGGAAGAGGACAAGCAGAGACCCAGTACTTC.